This T cell receptor (beta chain) was obtained from a study of identical twins. This clonotype was found many times. Its specificity is unknown. V was clipped by 3 bases and J by 1 base, with 4 bases between them. The V gene's germline CDR1 is SNHLY and CDR2 FYNNEI. The CDR3 runs 12 residues. With no exceptions, donors were healthy Caucasians. The study's findings and limits: Cord blood beta clonotypes that were abundant carried fewer insertions, and memory repertoires showed no such trend. Cross-sectional statistics, not tracking of the same donors, supported the conclusions.

TCRdb independently ran MiXCR on the 5' RACE reads; one entry per CDR3 protein. The table lists around 480,000 distinct CDR3 sequences, around 14% of them singletons. A further study also used this sample, focusing on yellow fever vaccine responses in identical twins. This second report adds: On the reported evidence, twins' vaccine T cell responses seemed partly convergent and partly personalized.

What was sequenced was CD4+ T cells sorted from blood. The receptor was derived from a woman between 18 and 30 years old in good health. The rearrangement links TRBV2 to TRBJ2-7; D is unresolved. DNA of the CDR3: TGTGCCAGCAGTGATATATCCTACGAGCAGTACTTC. It translates to CASSDISYEQYF.